The 16 T cell receptor beta chains presented below share a single source sample, sequenced in a study of blood T cell repertoires in COVID-19. TCRdb's table, derived via immunoSEQ multiplex PCR, lists solely in-frame clones and lacks some. The profile shows about 76,000 clones, 65% to 90% of them singletons. The sequenced sample was peripheral blood. The receptors come from a man at least 80 years old with acute or convalescent COVID-19.

CDR3 amino acids: CASSELRTRTGLREELFF. CDR3 in DNA: TGTGCCAGCAGTGAACTTCGAACACGGACAGGGCTTCGCGAGGAACTGTTTTTT. This chain joins TRBV6-1 and TRBJ1-4, with 8 bases matching TRBD1. CDR3 length equals 18 residues. Germline V lookup: CDR1 MNHNS, CDR2 SASEGT. The J segment lost 12 bases and the V segment lost 2 bases, leaving 20 bases of the junction unmatched.

This clone was observed a few times. The genes are TRBV5-1 and TRBJ1-1; D uncertain. The V and J ends lost 0 bases and 4 bases respectively, with 7 bases between them. From germline, CDR1 is SGHRS and CDR2 YFSETQ. The CDR3 runs 13 residues. For the CDR3, the DNA is TGCGCCAGCAGCTTGGAACAGAGCACTGAAGCTTTCTTT. Protein product: CASSLEQSTEAFF.

V usage is TRBV5-6 and J usage is TRBJ1-2; D may be TRBD1 (5 bases). The CDR3 runs to 12 residues. The germline V gene has CDR1 SGHDT and CDR2 YYEEEE. Trimming cost V 4 bases and J 7 bases, with 11 bases left between them. CDR3 amino acids: CASSPQGLGYTF. The CDR3 coding sequence is TGTGCCAGCAGCCCCCAGGGACTTGGCTACACCTTC.

The V call is TRBV21-1, the J call TRBJ1-6; the listed D gene, TRBD1, was not tested against the DNA. TRBV21-1 is a known pseudogene. The CDR3 has 15 amino acids. The chain's CDR3 is CASRRQGATGSPLHF. The CDR3, as DNA: TGTGCCAGCAGAAGACAGGGGGCCACAGGATCACCCCTCCACTTT.

The rearrangement joins TRBV6-6 to TRBJ1-2, with D tentatively TRBD1 (6 bases). Germline V gene lookup returns CDR1 MNHNY and CDR2 SVGAGI (reference sequence). This CDR3 region has 16 residues. Trimming shortened V by 0 bases and J by 8 bases, and 19 bases separated the two germline ends. CDR3 residues: CASSYSPGGASTGYTF. CDR3 DNA: TGTGCCAGCAGTTACTCTCCGGGGGGCGCGTCAACAGGCTACACCTTC.

V is TRBV19 and J is TRBJ1-1; tentative D call: TRBD1 (5 bases). The CDR3 contains 17 residues. With 10 bases removed from V and 1 base from J, the gap between germline ends came to 25 bases. CDR1 is LNHDA and CDR2 is SQIVND in the germline V gene (reference sequence). The CDR3 loop reads CATMIPGGGLGNTEAFF. As DNA, the CDR3 is TGTGCCACTATGATCCCGGGGGGGGGACTCGGGAACACTGAAGCTTTCTTT.

J is TRBJ1-1 and V is TRBV11-2, with no clear D. Germline assignment: CDR1 SGHAT and CDR2 FQNNGV. CDR3 length: 13 residues. Trimming shortened V by 3 bases and J by 0 bases, and 5 bases separated the two germline ends. The CDR3 DNA reads as TGTGCCAGCAGCTTCCGGGTGAACACTGAAGCTTTCTTT. Its protein product is CASSFRVNTEAFF.

This chain links TRBV28 with TRBJ2-3, with D possibly being TRBD2 (7 bases). V lost 5 bases, J lost 4 bases, and 13 bases lay in between. Germline V gene sequence: CDR1 MDHEN, CDR2 SYDVKM. The CDR3 contains 14 residues. CDR3 nucleotide sequence: TGTGCCAGCAGTCGCGGGGGCCCCCCAGATACGCAGTATTTT. This encodes CASSRGGPPDTQYF.

This clone was recorded only once. The V and J genes are TRBV6-1 and TRBJ2-1, with a possible D match to TRBD2 (5 bases). V was cut by 3 bases and J by 8 bases, with 11 bases left in between. Germline values: CDR1 MNHNS, CDR2 SASEGT. The CDR3 loop spans 13 amino acids. This chain's CDR3 is CASSEQLDHEQFF. The CDR3 coding sequence is TGTGCCAGCAGTGAGCAACTAGATCATGAGCAGTTCTTC.

The chain uses TRBV18 and TRBJ1-1; maybe TRBD1 (6 bases). Germline values: CDR1 KGHSH, CDR2 LQKENI. Trimming shortened V by 5 bases and J by 4 bases, and 17 bases separated the two germline ends. The CDR3 extends over 15 amino acids. The CDR3 DNA reads as TGTGCCAGCTCAGCCTTACAGGGCTTTTCCACTGAAGCTTTCTTT. Protein product: CASSALQGFSTEAFF.

V and J are TRBV12-3 or TRBV12-4 and TRBJ1-2, with D tentatively TRBD1 (6 bases). V was clipped by 6 bases and J by 8 bases, with 13 bases between them. This CDR3 spans 12 amino acids. The CDR3 sequence: CASSLTGYGYTF. In DNA form, the CDR3 reads TGTGCCAGCAGCCTAACAGGGTACGGCTACACCTTC.

The CDR3 DNA sequence: TGTGCCAGCTCACCCCCCGGTTTGGGGGCGAGCTCCTACAATGAGCAGTTCTTC. This sequence encodes CASSPPGLGASSYNEQFF. The rearrangement joins TRBV18 to TRBJ2-1; TRBD1 might be the D (6 bases). The V gene's germline CDR1 is KGHSH and CDR2 LQKENI. Between the trimmed V and J ends, which lost 3 bases and 0 bases, there was a span of 18 bases. This CDR3 has 18 amino acids.

This clone is termed medium-sized. The chain has TRBV28 and TRBJ1-1; maybe TRBD1 (6 bases). The V gene's germline CDR1 is MDHEN and CDR2 SYDVKM. CDR3 length: 14 residues. V dropped 2 bases and J dropped 8 bases, with 15 bases sitting between them. CDR3 DNA: TGTGCCAGCAGTTTAGGCAGGGGAGAGTCAGAAGCTTTCTTT. This translates into CASSLGRGESEAFF.

The V gene is TRBV7-2, the J gene TRBJ2-1; 10 bases are a match to TRBD2. The CDR3 has 16 residues. Losses at the gene ends were 3 bases for V and 4 bases for J; bases not matched to a gene: 6. CDR1 is SGHTA and CDR2 is FQGNSA in the germline V gene. For the CDR3, the DNA is TGTGCCAGCAGCTTCCAATCGACTAGCGGGTACAATGAGCAGTTCTTC. Its translation: CASSFQSTSGYNEQFF.

The gene calls are TRBV9 and TRBJ1-3; no reliable D call. This CDR3 region has 14 residues. The germline V gene encodes CDR1 SGDLS and CDR2 YYNGEE. The V and J ends lost 0 bases and 4 bases respectively, with 8 bases between them. In DNA form, the CDR3 reads TGTGCCAGCAGCGTAGAGCGGATGGGAAACACCATATATTTT. Protein sequence: CASSVERMGNTIYF.

The chain has TRBV5-8 and TRBJ2-7; unclear D gene. CDR1 is SGHTS and CDR2 is YDEGEE in the germline V gene. Trimming shortened V by 2 bases and J by 5 bases, and 5 bases separated the two germline ends. The CDR3 is 11 amino acids. The CDR3 sequence is CASSFINEQYF. The CDR3 DNA follows: TGTGCCAGCAGCTTCATCAACGAGCAGTACTTC. The whole variable domain, filled in from reference TRBV5-8 and TRBJ2-7, reads EAGVTQSPTHLIKTRGQQATLRCSPISGHTSVYWYQQALGLGLQFLLWYDEGEERNRGNFPPRFSGRQFPNYSSELNVNALELEDSALYLCASSFINEQYFGPGTRLTVT.